This T cell receptor (beta chain) came from a study of human T cells and chemical hapten exposure. Overall study: The study patch tested 0.01% DPC on the upper back and read results at 6 days. TCR yields differed between samples (mainly from small differences in pooled library volume).

This clonotype was observed many times. Its specificity is not known. Overall study results and limits: Relative to control repertoires, expanded TCRs gave rise to significantly more large CDR3 similarity clusters.

As for time point: patch test 3, about 24 weeks after DPC sensitization. Treatment noted: therapeutic diphenylcyclopropenone sensitization with weekly scalp DPC. TCRdb re-analysed the RACE reads in MiXCR, keeping a single row per CDR3 protein. The sample shows 55,000 to 75,000 distinct CDR3 sequences, 9.5% to 15% of them seen only once. Germline V gene sequence: CDR1 KGHSH, CDR2 LQKENI. V lost 3 bases and J lost 2, with 1 base in between. The CDR3 covers 11 residues. Sequenced material: whole blood, taken in connection with sensitization to the hapten diphenylcyclopropenone (DPC). The genes are TRBV18 and TRBJ2-5; D not certain. The origin of this receptor is a man under 40 with alopecia areata. Some clones in this sample may be carry-over from other donors' samples. The CDR3 spells CASSPQETQYF. The CDR3 DNA reads as TGTGCCAGCTCACCTCAAGAGACCCAGTACTTC.